Presented here are 8 T cell receptor beta chains from one specimen sequenced in a study of blood T cell repertoires in COVID-19. Profiled with immunoSEQ multiplex PCR; TCRdb holds only in-frame clones, not every one. The sample yields 250,000 to 300,000 clones, roughly 85% seen once. What was sequenced was PBMCs or T cells enriched from blood (not recorded which). These receptors were obtained from a woman aged 50 to 65 who had been exposed to COVID-19.

Concerning this clone: Distinct nucleotide sequences in the sample also encode this CDR3. The J gene is TRBJ1-1, the V gene TRBV28; 7 bases are a match to TRBD1. This CDR3 has 14 amino acids. Germline V gene lookup returns CDR1 MDHEN and CDR2 SYDVKM. V dropped 3 bases and J dropped 0; count of bases not matched to a gene: 1. The DNA of the CDR3 is TGTGCCAGCAGTTTCACAGGGGTGAACACTGAAGCTTTCTTT. It yields the protein CASSFTGVNTEAFF.

The V and J genes are TRBV29-1 and TRBJ2-7; TRBD1 aligns across 7 bases. V shed 4 bases and J 3 bases; nucleotides not matched to a gene: 6. Germline values: CDR1 SQVTM, CDR2 ANQGSEA. This CDR3 spans 13 amino acids. CDR3 loop: CSVVGTALYEQYF. The DNA of the CDR3 is TGCAGCGTTGTGGGGACAGCCCTCTACGAGCAGTACTTC.

This clone was seen only a few times. The gene calls are TRBV6-1 and TRBJ1-6; TRBD1 aligns across 7 bases. Looked up from germline, CDR1 is MNHNS and CDR2 is SASEGT. Trimming took 2 bases from V and 6 from J; bases not matched to a gene: 13. The CDR3 is 18 residues long. The CDR3 nucleotides are TGTGCCAGCAGTGAAAGGGACAGACCTCCACCTTTTAATTCACCCCTCCACTTT. Translating gives CASSERDRPPPFNSPLHF.

The V and J genes are TRBV2 and TRBJ2-7; D is undetermined. CDR1 SNHLY and CDR2 FYNNEI come from the germline V gene. V was shortened by 7 bases and J by 6 bases, with 19 bases between the two germline ends. This CDR3 has 14 residues. This CDR3 is CASKLSLEAPEQYF. CDR3 nucleotide sequence: TGTGCCAGCAAGTTGAGTCTCGAGGCTCCCGAGCAGTACTTC.

The count of this clone is one. The chain carries TRBV10-2 and TRBJ1-2, with 8 positions matching TRBD1. CDR3 length: 13 amino acids. Germline loops: CDR1 WSHSY, CDR2 SAAADI. V shed 2 bases and J 7 bases; nucleotides not matched to a gene: 3. The CDR3, as DNA: TGCGCCAGCAGTGAGGCAGGGGGCGTTGGCTACACCTTC. Amino acids: CASSEAGGVGYTF.

The chain links TRBV9 to TRBJ1-2, with D perhaps TRBD1 (6 bases). This CDR3 comprises 17 residues. V was cut by 0 bases and J by 4 bases, with 19 bases left in between. Looked up from germline, CDR1 is SGDLS and CDR2 is YYNGEE. This CDR3 reads CASSVATGGPESYGYTF. The CDR3 DNA reads TGTGCCAGCAGCGTAGCTACGGGGGGGCCCGAGAGCTATGGCTACACCTTC.

The chain links TRBV6-5 to TRBJ1-6; tentative D call: TRBD1 (6 bases). The CDR3 has 15 residues. V lost 6 bases and J 7 bases, leaving 16 bases between the germline ends. The V gene's germline CDR1 is MNHEY and CDR2 SVGAGI. CDR3 protein: CASRPPGQSNSPLHF. The CDR3 DNA is TGTGCCAGCAGACCCCCCGGACAGTCCAATTCACCCCTCCACTTT.

The chain has TRBV12-3 or TRBV12-4 and TRBJ1-2; no definite D call. This CDR3 is 13 amino acids long. V lost 3 bases, J lost 4 bases, and 9 bases lay in between. The CDR3, as DNA: TGTGCCAGCAGTTTGACAAGCTTCTATGGCTACACCTTC. It translates to CASSLTSFYGYTF.